This TCR beta chain was documented in a study of metastatic and nonmetastatic thyroid tumors. Background on the study: Where malignant and benign thyroid patients were concerned, repertoires were compared across blood and tumor or nodule tissue.

Not a single patient had been given any form of treatment at any point before undergoing thyroid surgery. The length of the CDR3 is 16 residues. Germline CDR1 and CDR2: ENHRY and SYGVKD. V was pared by 5 bases and J by 4 bases, with 8 bases of the junction left unmatched. MiXCR re-clonotyped the PCR reads for TCRdb. The data show 20,000 to 25,000 clones, just over 20% seen once. This clone has at least ten counts. The sample has other DNA sequences that encode this CDR3 too. This receptor was taken from a female donor with papillary thyroid cancer or a benign thyroid nodule (not recorded which). Some clones in this sample may be carry-over from other donors' samples. The rearrangement links TRBV10-3 to TRBJ2-6; TRBD2 agrees at 7 bases. The specimen sequenced was blood. CDR3 nucleotide sequence: TGTGCCATCAGTACGGACCGGGGAGGGGGGGCCAACGTCCTGACTTTC. Translating it yields CAISTDRGGGANVLTF.